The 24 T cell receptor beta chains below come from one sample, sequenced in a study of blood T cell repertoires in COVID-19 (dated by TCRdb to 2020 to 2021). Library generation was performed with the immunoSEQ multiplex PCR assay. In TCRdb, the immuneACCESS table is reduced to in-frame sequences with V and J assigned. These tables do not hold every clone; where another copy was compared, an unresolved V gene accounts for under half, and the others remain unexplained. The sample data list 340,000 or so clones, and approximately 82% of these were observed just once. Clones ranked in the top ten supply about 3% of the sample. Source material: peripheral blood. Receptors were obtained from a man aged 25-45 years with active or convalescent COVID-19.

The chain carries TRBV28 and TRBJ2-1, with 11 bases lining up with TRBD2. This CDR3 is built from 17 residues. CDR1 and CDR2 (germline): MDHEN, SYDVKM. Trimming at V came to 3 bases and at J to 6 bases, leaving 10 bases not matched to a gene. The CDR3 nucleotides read TGTGCCAGCAGTTTGTCCTTAGCGGGAGGGCCGGGCAATGAGCAGTTCTTC. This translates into CASSLSLAGGPGNEQFF.

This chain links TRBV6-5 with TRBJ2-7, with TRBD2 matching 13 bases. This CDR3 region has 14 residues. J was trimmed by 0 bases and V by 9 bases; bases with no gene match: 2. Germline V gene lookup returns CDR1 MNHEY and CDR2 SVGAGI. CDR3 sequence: CARLAGGSSYEQYF. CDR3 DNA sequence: TGTGCCAGACTAGCGGGAGGGAGCTCCTACGAGCAGTACTTC.

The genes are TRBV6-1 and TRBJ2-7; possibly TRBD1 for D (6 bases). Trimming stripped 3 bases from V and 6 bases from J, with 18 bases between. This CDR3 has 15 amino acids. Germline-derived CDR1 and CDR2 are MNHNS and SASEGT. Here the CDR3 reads CASSEVEFRGFEQYF. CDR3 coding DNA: TGTGCCAGCAGTGAGGTAGAATTCAGGGGTTTCGAGCAGTACTTC.

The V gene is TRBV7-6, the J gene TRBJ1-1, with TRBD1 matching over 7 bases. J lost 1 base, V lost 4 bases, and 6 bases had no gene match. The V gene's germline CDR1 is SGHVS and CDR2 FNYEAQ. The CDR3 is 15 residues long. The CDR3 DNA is TGTGCCAGCAGCTCCGACAGGGATGGGAACACTGAAGCTTTCTTT. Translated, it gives CASSSDRDGNTEAFF.

The CDR3 is CASSLTSGGSNTGELFF. The CDR3 DNA sequence: TGCGCCAGCAGCTTGACTAGCGGGGGGTCGAACACCGGGGAGCTGTTTTTT. The chain carries TRBV5-1 and TRBJ2-2; 12 bases match TRBD2. Germline CDR1 SGHRS, CDR2 YFSETQ. The trim removed 1 base at V and 0 bases at J, leaving 1 base unmatched. This CDR3 is built from 17 residues.

CDR3 nucleotides: TGCAGCGCTGAGGTGCAGCCGGGGGAGCAGTACTTC. Its protein product is CSAEVQPGEQYF. V is TRBV29-1 and J is TRBJ2-7, with D perhaps matching TRBD2 (5 bases). Trimming took 7 bases from V and 7 from J, leaving 17 bases between them. Germline V gene lookup returns CDR1 SQVTM and CDR2 ANQGSEA. The CDR3 runs 12 residues.

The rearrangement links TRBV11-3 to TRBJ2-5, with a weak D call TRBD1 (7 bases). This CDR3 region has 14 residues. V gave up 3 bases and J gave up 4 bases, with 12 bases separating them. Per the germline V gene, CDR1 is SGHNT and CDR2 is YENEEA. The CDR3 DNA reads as TGTGCCAGCAGCTTTAGGAGGGGGCGAGAGACCCAGTACTTC. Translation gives CASSFRRGRETQYF.

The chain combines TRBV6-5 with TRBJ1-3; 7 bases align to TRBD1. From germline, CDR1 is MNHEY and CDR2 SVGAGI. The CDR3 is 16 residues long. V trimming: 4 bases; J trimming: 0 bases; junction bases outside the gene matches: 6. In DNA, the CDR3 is TGTGCCAGCAGTTTGGGGGGACAGATCTCTGGAAACACCATATATTTT. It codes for CASSLGGQISGNTIYF.

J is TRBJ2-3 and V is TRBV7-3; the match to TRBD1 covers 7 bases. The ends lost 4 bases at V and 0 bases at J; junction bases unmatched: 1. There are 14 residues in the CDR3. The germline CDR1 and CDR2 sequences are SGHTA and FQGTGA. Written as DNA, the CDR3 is TGTGCCAGCAGCTCGGACAGGAGCACAGATACGCAGTATTTT. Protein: CASSSDRSTDTQYF.

CDR3 DNA sequence: TGTGCCAGCAGCTTACCTGGACAGGGAGGACTGTCCCTAGGTGGCTACACCTTC. It is translated as CASSLPGQGGLSLGGYTF. V gene TRBV7-9 combines with J gene TRBJ1-2, with 8 bases lining up with TRBD1. The CDR3 loop spans 18 amino acids. Germline trimming cut 2 bases from V and 7 bases from J; bases unmatched to any gene: 18. The V gene's germline CDR1 is SEHNR and CDR2 FQNEAQ (reference sequence).

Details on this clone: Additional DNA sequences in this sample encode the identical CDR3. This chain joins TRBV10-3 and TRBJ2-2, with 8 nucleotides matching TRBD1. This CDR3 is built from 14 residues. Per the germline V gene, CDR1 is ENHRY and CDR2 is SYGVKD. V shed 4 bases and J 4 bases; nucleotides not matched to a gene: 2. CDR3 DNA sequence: TGTGCCATCAGTGGAACAGGGGGCACCGGGGAGCTGTTTTTT. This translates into CAISGTGGTGELFF.

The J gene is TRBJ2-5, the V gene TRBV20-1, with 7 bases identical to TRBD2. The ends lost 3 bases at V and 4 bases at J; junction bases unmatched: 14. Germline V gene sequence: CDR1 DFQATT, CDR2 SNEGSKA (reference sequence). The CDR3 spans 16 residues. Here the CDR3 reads CSASGGRGGSLETQYF. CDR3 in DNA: TGCAGTGCTAGTGGCGGTAGAGGCGGGAGCTTAGAGACCCAGTACTTC.

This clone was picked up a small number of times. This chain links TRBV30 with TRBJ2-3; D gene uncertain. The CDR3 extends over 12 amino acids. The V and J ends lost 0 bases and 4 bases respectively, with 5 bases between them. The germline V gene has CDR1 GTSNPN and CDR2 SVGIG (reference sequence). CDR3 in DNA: TGTGCCTGGAGTGTACACGCAGATACGCAGTATTTT. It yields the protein CAWSVHADTQYF.

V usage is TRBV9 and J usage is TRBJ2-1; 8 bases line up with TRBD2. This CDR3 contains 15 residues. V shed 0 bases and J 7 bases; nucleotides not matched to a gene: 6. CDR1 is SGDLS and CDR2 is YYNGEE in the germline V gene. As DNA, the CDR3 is TGTGCCAGCAGCGTAGCGGGGCTAGCGGGTAATGAGCAGTTCTTC. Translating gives CASSVAGLAGNEQFF. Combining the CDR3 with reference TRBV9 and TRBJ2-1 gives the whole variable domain DSGVTQTPKHLITATGQRVTLRCSPRSGDLSVYWYQQSLDQGLQFLIQYYNGEERAKGNILERFSAQQFPDLHSELNLSSLELGDSALYFCASSVAGLAGNEQFFGPGTRLTVL.

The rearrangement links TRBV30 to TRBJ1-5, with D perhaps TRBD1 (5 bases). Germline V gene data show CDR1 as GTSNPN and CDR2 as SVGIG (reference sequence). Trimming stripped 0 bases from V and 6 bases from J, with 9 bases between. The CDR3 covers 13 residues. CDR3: CAWSVQGVQPQHF. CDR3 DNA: TGTGCCTGGAGTGTACAAGGGGTTCAGCCCCAGCATTTT.

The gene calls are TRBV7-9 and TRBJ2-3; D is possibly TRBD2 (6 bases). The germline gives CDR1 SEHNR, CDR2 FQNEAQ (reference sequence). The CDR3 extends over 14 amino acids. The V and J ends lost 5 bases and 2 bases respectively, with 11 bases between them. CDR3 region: CASSPRDFTDTQYF. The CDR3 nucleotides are TGTGCCAGCAGCCCCCGGGACTTCACAGATACGCAGTATTTT.

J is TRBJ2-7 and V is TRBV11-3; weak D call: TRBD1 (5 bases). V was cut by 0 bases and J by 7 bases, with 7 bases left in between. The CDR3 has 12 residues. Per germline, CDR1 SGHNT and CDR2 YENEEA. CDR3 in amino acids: CASSLERGEQYF. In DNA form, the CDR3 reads TGTGCCAGCAGCTTAGAAAGGGGTGAGCAGTACTTC.

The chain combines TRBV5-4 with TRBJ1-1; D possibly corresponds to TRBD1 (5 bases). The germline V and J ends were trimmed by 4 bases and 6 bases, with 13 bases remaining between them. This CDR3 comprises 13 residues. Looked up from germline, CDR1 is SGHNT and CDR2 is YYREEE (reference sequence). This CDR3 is CASSPETGAEAFF. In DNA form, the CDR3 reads TGTGCCAGCAGCCCGGAAACGGGGGCTGAAGCTTTCTTT.

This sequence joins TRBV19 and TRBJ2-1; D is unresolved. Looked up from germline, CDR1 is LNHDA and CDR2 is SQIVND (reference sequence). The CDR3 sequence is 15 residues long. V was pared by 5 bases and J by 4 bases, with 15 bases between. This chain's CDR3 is CASSLQPYAYNEQFF. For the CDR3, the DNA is TGTGCCAGTAGTCTACAGCCCTACGCTTACAATGAGCAGTTCTTC.

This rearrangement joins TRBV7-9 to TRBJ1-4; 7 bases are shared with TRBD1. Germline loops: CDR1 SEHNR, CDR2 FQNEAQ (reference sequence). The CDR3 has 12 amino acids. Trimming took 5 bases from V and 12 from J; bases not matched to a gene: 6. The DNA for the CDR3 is TGTGCCAGCAGCCTCCAGGGGGGCGAACTGTTTTTT. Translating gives CASSLQGGELFF.

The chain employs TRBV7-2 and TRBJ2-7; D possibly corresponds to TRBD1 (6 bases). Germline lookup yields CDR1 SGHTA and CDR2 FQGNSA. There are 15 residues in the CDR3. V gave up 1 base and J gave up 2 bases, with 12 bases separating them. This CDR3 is CASSLEGTNTYEQYF. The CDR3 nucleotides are TGTGCCAGCAGCTTAGAGGGGACAAACACCTACGAGCAGTACTTC.

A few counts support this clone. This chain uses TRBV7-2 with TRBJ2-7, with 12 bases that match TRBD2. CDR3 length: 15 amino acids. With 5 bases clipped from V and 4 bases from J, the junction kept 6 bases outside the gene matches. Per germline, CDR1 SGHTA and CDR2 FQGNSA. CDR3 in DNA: TGTGCCAGCAGCACTAGCGGGGGGATAGGGTACGAGCAGTACTTC. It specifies CASSTSGGIGYEQYF.

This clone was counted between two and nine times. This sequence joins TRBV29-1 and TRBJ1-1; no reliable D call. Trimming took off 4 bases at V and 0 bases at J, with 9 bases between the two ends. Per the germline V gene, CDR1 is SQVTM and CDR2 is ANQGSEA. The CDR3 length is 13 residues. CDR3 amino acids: CSVVRAMNTEAFF. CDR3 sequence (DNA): TGCAGCGTTGTGCGGGCCATGAACACTGAAGCTTTCTTT.

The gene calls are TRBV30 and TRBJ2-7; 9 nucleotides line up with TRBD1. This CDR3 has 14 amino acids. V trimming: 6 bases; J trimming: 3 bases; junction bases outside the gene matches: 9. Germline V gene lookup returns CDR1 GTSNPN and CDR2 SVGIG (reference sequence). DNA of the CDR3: TGTGCCTGCAACCCTGGGACAGGGAGCTACGAGCAGTACTTC. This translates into CACNPGTGSYEQYF.